This TCR beta chain was captured by sequencing in a study of neurological immune-mediated disorders. This CDR3 region has 16 residues. Per the germline V gene, CDR1 is MGHDK and CDR2 is SYGVNS. Trimming cost V 5 bases and J 8 bases; bases outside gene matches: 11. TCRdb reprocessed the 5' RACE reads with MiXCR, giving one entry per CDR3 protein. The sample includes under 25,000 distinct CDR3 sequences, 2.6% of them seen just once. This clonotype has a count of ten or more. The TCR originated in a woman aged 18-29 years with multiple sclerosis. The rearrangement joins TRBV25-1 to TRBJ2-1; 11 nucleotides match TRBD2. Sequencing was done on a sample of PBMCs. CDR3 loop: CASSTQLSGRADEQFF. CDR3 DNA: TGTGCCAGCAGTACCCAACTTAGCGGGAGGGCCGATGAGCAGTTCTTC.